These T cell receptor beta chains were read from a single sample in a study of shared clonotypes between healthy human individuals. Repertoires were generated with immunoSEQ multiplex PCR, while TCRdb's copy carries only in-frame clones and drops some. This sample carries roughly 1 million clones, approximately 72% of them seen once, and the ten largest clones take less than 1.5%. Source material: memory CD4+ T cells sorted from blood. The receptors were gathered from a man in his late teens or twenties in good health. CDR3s include the opening cysteine and the closing phenylalanine or tryptophan. Each record gives: V gene, CDR3 protein.

V gene: TRBV9
CDR3 protein: CASSVGPSYNQPQHF

V gene: TRBV19
CDR3 protein: CASSTPSGGASYEQYF

V gene: TRBV6-1
CDR3 protein: CASSENNRRAPTYGYTF

V gene: TRBV5-1
CDR3 protein: CASSQAGGDTGELFF

V gene: TRBV5-4
CDR3 protein: CASPVAEELFF

V gene: TRBV5-1
CDR3 protein: CASSLVGTANTEAFF

V gene: TRBV15
CDR3 protein: CATNSRYADTQYF

V gene: TRBV11-3
CDR3 protein: CASSLYSDTQYF

V gene: TRBV5-4
CDR3 protein: CASSGSGGAQETQYF

V gene: TRBV5-1
CDR3 protein: CASSLVLGDKSIQYF

V gene: TRBV10-3
CDR3 protein: CAISDRDSLNTEAFF

V gene: TRBV14
CDR3 protein: CASSQLTVGELFF

V gene: TRBV7-2
CDR3 protein: CASSLKRLAGGHTGELFF

V gene: TRBV4-1
CDR3 protein: CASSPPGTGGTSFF

V gene: TRBV7-2
CDR3 protein: CASSPGRNYEQYF

V gene: TRBV4-1
CDR3 protein: CASSQMTGVTDTQYF

V gene: TRBV29-1
CDR3 protein: CSVLPGERYGYTF

V gene: TRBV18
CDR3 protein: CASSPLGSSYEQYF

V gene: TRBV4-2
CDR3 protein: CASSEGLRDGANEKLFF

V gene: TRBV7-9
CDR3 protein: CASSWLTLYSLDTGELFF

V gene: TRBV5-6
CDR3 protein: CASRSPPGQVNYGYTF

V gene: TRBV7-2
CDR3 protein: CASSLVFNQPQHF

V gene: TRBV29-1
CDR3 protein: CSVYTLYGYTF

V gene: TRBV12-2
CDR3 protein: CASRLGSTDTQYF

V gene: TRBV5-8
CDR3 protein: CASTYPTASMNTEAFF

V gene: TRBV28
CDR3 protein: CASSSPAAGQVNQPQHF

V gene: TRBV7-2
CDR3 protein: CASSPDREKAFF

V gene: TRBV7-2
CDR3 protein: CASSLPGGMNTEDFF

V gene: TRBV13
CDR3 protein: CASSSIGLAGADTQYF

V gene: TRBV9
CDR3 protein: CASSAGGGSADTQYF

V gene: TRBV29-1
CDR3 protein: CSVDGRPTDTQYF

V gene: TRBV28
CDR3 protein: CASRPGLGRYEQYF

V gene: TRBV7-2
CDR3 protein: CASSPQTANYGYTF

V gene: TRBV19
CDR3 protein: CASSMEGTGVDEQFF

V gene: TRBV11-3
CDR3 protein: CASSLGADLGTDTQYF

V gene: TRBV2
CDR3 protein: CASSDAGGPSEQFF